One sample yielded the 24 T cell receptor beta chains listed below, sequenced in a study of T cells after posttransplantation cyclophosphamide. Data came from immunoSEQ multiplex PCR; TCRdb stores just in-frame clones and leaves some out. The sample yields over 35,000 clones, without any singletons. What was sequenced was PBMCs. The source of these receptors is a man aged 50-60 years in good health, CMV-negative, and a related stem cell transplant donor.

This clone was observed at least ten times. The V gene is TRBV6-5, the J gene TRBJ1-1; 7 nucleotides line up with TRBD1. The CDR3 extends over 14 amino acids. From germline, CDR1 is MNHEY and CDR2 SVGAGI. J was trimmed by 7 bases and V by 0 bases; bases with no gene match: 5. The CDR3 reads CASSYSRGAIEAFF. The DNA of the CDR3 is TGTGCCAGCAGTTACTCCAGGGGGGCGATTGAAGCTTTCTTT.

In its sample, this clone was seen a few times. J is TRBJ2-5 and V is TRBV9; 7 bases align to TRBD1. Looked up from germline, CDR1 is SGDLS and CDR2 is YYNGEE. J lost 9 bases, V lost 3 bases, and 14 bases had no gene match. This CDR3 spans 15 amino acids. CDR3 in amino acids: CASSARGQNPLPQYF. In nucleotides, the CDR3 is TGTGCCAGCAGCGCCCGGGGACAGAACCCACTTCCCCAGTACTTC.

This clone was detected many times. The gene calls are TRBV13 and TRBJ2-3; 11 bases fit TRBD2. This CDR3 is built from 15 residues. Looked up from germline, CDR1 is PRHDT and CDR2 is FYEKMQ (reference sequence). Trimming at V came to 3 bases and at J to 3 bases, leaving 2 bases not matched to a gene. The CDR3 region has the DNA TGTGCCAGCAGCTTCCTAGCGGGGGGAACAGATACGCAGTATTTT. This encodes CASSFLAGGTDTQYF.

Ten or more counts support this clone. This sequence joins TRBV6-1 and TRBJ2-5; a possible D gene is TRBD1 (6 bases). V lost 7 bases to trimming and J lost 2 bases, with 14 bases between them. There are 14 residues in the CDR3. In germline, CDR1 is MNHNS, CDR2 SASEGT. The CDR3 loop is CASIQTTGQETQYF. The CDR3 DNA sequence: TGTGCCAGCATCCAGACGACAGGACAAGAGACCCAGTACTTC.

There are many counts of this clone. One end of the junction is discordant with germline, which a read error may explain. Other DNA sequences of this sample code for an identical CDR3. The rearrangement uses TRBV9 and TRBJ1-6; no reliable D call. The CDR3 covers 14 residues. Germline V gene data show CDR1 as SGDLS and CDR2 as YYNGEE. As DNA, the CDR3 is TGTGCCAGCAGCGTACGGGTGGATAATTCACCCCTTCACTTT. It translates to CASSVRVDNSPLHF. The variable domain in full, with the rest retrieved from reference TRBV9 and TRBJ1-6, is DSGVTQTPKHLITATGQRVTLRCSPRSGDLSVYWYQQSLDQGLQFLIQYYNGEERAKGNILERFSAQQFPDLHSELNLSSLELGDSALYFCASSVRVDNSPLHFGNGTRLTVT.

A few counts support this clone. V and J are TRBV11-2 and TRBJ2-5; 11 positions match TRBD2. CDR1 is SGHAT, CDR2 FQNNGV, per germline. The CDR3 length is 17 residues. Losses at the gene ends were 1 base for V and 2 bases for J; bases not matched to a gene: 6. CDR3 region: CASSLGLTSGVQETQYF. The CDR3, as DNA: TGTGCCAGCAGCTTAGGACTGACTAGCGGGGTACAAGAGACCCAGTACTTC. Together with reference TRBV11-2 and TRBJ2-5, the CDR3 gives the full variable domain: EAGVAQSPRYKIIEKRQSVAFWCNPISGHATLYWYQQILGQGPKLLIQFQNNGVVDDSQLPKDRFSAERLKGVDSTLKIQPAKLEDSAVYLCASSLGLTSGVQETQYFGPGTRLLVL.

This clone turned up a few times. The CDR3 spells CASTSSGTGEQFF. As DNA, the CDR3 is TGTGCCAGCACCTCAAGCGGGACAGGGGAGCAGTTCTTC. V usage is TRBV7-9 and J usage is TRBJ2-1; 9 bases align to TRBD1. Unmatched junction bases numbered 8, after V lost 7 bases and J lost 10 bases. CDR1 is SEHNR and CDR2 is FQNEAQ in the germline V gene (reference sequence). The CDR3 totals 13 residues.

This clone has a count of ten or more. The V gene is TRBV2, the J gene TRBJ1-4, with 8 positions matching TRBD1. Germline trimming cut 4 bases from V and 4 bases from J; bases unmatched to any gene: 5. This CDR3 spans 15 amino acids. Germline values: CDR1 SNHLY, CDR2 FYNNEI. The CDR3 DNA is TGTGCCAGCAGTGGGCAGGGGGCCTTTAATGAAAAACTGTTTTTT. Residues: CASSGQGAFNEKLFF.

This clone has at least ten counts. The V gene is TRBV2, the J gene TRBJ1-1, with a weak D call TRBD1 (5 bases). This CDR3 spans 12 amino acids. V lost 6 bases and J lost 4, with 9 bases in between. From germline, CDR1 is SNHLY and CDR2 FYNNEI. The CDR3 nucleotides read TGTGCCAGCAGGGGGACTCTCACTGAAGCTTTCTTT. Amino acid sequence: CASRGTLTEAFF.

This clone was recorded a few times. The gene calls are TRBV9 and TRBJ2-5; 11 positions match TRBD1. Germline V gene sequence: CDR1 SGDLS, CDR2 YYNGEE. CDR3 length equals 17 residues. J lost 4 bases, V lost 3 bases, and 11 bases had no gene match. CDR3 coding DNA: TGTGCCAGCAGCGCCGGGGGAGGGACAGGGGGAGGAGAGACCCAGTACTTC. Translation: CASSAGGGTGGGETQYF. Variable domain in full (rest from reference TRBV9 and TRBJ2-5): DSGVTQTPKHLITATGQRVTLRCSPRSGDLSVYWYQQSLDQGLQFLIQYYNGEERAKGNILERFSAQQFPDLHSELNLSSLELGDSALYFCASSAGGGTGGGETQYFGPGTRLLVL.

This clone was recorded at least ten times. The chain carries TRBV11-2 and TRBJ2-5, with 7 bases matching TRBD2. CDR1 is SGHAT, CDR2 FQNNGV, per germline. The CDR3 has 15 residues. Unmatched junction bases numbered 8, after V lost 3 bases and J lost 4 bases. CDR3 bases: TGTGCCAGCAGCTTTGTGGGTACGGGAGGAGAGACCCAGTACTTC. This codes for CASSFVGTGGETQYF.

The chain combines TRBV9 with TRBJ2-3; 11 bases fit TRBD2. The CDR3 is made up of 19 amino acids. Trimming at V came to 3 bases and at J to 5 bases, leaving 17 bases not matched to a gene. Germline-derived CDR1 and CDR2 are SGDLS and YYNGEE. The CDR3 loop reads CASSGLGGGTSGTRDTQYF. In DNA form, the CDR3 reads TGTGCCAGCAGCGGTCTCGGCGGGGGGACTAGCGGAACTCGAGATACGCAGTATTTT.

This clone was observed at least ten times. CDR3 residues: CASSTPRETQYF. In DNA form, the CDR3 reads TGTGCCAGCAGCACACCCCGCGAGACCCAGTACTTC. This rearrangement joins TRBV9 to TRBJ2-5; D is unresolved. The germline gives CDR1 SGDLS, CDR2 YYNGEE. This CDR3 is 12 amino acids long. V was trimmed by 4 bases and J by 5 bases, leaving 9 bases between them.

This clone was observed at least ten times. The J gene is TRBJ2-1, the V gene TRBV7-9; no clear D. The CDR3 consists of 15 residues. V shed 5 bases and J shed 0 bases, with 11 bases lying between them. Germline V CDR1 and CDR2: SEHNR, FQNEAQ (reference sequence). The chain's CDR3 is CASSPRPNSYNEQFF. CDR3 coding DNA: TGTGCCAGCAGCCCTAGACCCAACTCCTACAATGAGCAGTTCTTC.

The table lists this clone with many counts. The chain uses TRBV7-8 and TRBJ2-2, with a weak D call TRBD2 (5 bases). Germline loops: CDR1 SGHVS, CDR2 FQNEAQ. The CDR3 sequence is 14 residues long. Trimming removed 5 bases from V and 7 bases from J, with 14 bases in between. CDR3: CASSAERRGGELFF. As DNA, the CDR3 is TGTGCCAGCAGCGCCGAGCGGAGAGGCGGGGAGCTGTTTTTT.

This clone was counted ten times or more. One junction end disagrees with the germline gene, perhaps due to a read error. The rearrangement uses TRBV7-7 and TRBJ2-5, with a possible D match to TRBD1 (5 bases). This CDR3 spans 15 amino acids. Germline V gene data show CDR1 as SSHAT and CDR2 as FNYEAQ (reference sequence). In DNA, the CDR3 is TGTGCTAGCAGCTTAGTGGGGCTCCCCCAAGAGACCCAGTACTTC. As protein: CASSLVGLPQETQYF.

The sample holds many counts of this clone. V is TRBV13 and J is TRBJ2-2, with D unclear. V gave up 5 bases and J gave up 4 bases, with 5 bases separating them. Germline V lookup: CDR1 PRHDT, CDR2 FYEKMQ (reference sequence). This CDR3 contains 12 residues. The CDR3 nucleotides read TGTGCCAGCAGCACTTTCACCGGGGAGCTGTTTTTT. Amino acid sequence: CASSTFTGELFF.

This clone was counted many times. The CDR3 DNA reads as TGCAGCGTCCGGAGATGGGATGGCTACACCTTC. This gives the protein CSVRRWDGYTF. This rearrangement joins TRBV29-1 to TRBJ1-2; D gene unclear. In germline, CDR1 is SQVTM, CDR2 ANQGSEA. The CDR3 contains 11 residues. V shed 6 bases and J shed 6 bases, with 11 bases lying between them.

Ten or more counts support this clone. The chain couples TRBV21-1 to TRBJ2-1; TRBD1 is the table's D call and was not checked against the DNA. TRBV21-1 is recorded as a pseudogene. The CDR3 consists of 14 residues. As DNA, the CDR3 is TGTGCCGCACTCAGGGGATGGGGGAGAAATGAGCAGTTCTTC. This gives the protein CAALRGWGRNEQFF.

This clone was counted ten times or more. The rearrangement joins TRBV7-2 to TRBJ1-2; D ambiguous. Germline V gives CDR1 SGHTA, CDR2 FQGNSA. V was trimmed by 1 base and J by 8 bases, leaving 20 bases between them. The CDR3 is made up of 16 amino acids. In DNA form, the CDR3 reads TGTGCCAGCAGCTTAGGATCGGTCTCGGGTCAGCGGGGCTACACCTTC. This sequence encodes CASSLGSVSGQRGYTF.

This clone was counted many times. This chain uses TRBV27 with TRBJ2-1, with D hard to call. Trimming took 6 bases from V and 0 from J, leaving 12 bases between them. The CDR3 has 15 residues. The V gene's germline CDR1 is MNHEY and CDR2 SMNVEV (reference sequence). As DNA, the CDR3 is TGTGCCAGCAGCATAAGCGCCAGCTCCTACAATGAGCAGTTCTTC. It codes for CASSISASSYNEQFF.

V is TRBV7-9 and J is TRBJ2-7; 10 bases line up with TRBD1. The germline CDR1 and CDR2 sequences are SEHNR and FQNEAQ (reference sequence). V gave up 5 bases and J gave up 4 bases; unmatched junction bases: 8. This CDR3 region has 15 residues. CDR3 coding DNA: TGTGCCAGCAGCCAACCTCGACAGGGGGCGTACGAGCAGTACTTC. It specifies CASSQPRQGAYEQYF.

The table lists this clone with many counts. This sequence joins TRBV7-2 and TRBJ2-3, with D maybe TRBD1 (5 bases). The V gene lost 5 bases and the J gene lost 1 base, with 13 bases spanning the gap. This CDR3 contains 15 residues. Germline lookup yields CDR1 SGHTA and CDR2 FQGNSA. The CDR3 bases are TGTGCCAGCAGCCCAGGGTTTACTGGCACAGATACGCAGTATTTT. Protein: CASSPGFTGTDTQYF.

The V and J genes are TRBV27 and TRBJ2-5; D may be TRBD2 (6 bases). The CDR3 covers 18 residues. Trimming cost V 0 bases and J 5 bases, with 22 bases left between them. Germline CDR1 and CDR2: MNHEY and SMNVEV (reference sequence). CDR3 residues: CASSLSAFGGAVYETQYF. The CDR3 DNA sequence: TGTGCCAGCAGTTTATCCGCGTTTGGAGGGGCGGTATATGAGACCCAGTACTTC.